What follows describes a single T cell receptor beta chain. Per the study methods: Nucleated cell counts were estimated from reference gene primer amplification. TCRdb keeps only in-frame clones here, not all; method: immunoSEQ multiplex PCR. V, J and clone size are those of that table, while D and trimming were read from the DNA. The profile shows 210,000 or so clones, roughly 87% of them singletons. This CDR3 contains 14 residues. Trimming removed 4 bases from V and 5 bases from J; junction bases left unmatched: 6. Germline values: CDR1 MDHEN, CDR2 SYDVKM. This specimen comes from a study of blood T cell repertoires in COVID-19. Study background: COVID-19 samples collected from the United States, Italy and Spain covered acute and convalescent phases. T cells, B-cell-depleted T cells, or PBMCs provided the cDNA or gDNA that served as material.

The rearrangement joins TRBV28 to TRBJ1-2; 8 bases are shared with TRBD1. Sequencing input: peripheral blood. The source is a man in his forties or fifties with active or convalescent COVID-19. The CDR3 region has the DNA TGTGCCAGCAGTTCAGGCAGGGGGCCTTATGGCTACACCTTC. It codes for CASSSGRGPYGYTF.